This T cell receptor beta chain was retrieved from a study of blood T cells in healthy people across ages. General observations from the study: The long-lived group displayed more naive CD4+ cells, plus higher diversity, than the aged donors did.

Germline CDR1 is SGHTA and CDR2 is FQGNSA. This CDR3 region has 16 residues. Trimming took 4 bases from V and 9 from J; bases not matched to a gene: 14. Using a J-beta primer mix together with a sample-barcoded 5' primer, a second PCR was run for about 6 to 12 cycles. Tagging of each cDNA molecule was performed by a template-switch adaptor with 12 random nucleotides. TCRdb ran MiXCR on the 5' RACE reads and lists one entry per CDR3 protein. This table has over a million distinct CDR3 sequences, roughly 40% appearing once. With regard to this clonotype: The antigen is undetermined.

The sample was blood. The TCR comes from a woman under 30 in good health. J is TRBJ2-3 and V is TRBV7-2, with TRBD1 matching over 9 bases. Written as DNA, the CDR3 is TGTGCCAGCAGCTACCCCGGGACAGGGAAGAGGGAGACGCAGTATTTT. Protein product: CASSYPGTGKRETQYF.